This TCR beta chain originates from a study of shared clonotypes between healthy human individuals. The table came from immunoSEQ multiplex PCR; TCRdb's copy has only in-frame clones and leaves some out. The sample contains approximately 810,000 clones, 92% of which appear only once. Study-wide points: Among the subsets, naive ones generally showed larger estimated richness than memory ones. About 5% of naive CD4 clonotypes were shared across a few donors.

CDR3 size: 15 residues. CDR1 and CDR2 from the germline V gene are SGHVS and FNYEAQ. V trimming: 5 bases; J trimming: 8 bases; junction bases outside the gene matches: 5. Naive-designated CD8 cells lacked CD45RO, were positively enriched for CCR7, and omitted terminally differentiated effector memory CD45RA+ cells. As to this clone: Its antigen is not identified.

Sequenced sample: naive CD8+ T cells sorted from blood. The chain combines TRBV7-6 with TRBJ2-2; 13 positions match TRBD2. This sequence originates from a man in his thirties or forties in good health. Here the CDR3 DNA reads TGTGCCAGCAGCACCGGGACTAGCGGGAAGGGGGAGCTGTTTTTT. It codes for CASSTGTSGKGELFF.